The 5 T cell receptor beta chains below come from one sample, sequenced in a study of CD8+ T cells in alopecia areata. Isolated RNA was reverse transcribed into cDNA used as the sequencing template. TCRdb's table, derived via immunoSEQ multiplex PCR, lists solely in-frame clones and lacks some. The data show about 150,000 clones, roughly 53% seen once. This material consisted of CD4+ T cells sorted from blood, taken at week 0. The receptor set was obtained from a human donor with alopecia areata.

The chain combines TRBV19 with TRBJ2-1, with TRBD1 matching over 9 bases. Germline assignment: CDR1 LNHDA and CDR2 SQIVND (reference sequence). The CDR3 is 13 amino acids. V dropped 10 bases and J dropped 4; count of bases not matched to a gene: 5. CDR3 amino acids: CATDRGRYNEQFF. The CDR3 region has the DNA TGTGCCACGGACAGGGGAAGGTACAATGAGCAGTTCTTC.

The CDR3 DNA follows: TGCGCCAGCAGCCCGGCGACTAGTAGTTACGAGCAGTACTTC. This codes for CASSPATSSYEQYF. The gene calls are TRBV4-1 and TRBJ2-7; D is perhaps TRBD2 (6 bases). V dropped 4 bases and J dropped 4 bases, with 14 bases sitting between them. Germline V gene sequence: CDR1 MGHRA, CDR2 YSYEKL. The CDR3 spans 14 residues.

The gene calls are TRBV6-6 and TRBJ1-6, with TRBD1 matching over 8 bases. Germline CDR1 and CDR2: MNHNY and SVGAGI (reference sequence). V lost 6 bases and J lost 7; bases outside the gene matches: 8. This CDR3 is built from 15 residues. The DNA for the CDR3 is TGTGCCAGCAGGGGCCGTAGGACAGGGAATTCACCCCTCCACTTT. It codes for CASRGRRTGNSPLHF.

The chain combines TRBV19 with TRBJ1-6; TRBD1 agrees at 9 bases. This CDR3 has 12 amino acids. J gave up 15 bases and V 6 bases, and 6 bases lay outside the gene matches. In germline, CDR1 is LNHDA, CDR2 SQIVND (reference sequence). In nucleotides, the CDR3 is TGTGCCAGTAGCTCGGACAGGGGAGGCCTCCACTTT. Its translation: CASSSDRGGLHF.

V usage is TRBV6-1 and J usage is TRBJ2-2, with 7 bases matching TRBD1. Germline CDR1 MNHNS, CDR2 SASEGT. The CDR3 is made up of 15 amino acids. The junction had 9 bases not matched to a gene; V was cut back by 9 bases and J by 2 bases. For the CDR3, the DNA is TGTGCCAGTTTGATCGGGGACAGCAACACCGGGGAGCTGTTTTTT. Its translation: CASLIGDSNTGELFF.